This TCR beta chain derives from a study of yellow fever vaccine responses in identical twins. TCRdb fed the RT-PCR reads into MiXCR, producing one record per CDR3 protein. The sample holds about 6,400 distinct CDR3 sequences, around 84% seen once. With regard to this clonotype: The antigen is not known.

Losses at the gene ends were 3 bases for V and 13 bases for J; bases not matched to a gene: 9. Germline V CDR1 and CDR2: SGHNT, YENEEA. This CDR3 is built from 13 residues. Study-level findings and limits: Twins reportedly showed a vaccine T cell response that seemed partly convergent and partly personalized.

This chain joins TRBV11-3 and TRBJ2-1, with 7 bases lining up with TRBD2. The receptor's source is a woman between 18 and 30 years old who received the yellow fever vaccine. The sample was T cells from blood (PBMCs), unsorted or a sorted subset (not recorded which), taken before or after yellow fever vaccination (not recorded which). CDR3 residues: CASSFSAGDLQFF. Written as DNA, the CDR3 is TGTGCCAGCAGCTTTTCCGCGGGAGATTTACAGTTCTTC.